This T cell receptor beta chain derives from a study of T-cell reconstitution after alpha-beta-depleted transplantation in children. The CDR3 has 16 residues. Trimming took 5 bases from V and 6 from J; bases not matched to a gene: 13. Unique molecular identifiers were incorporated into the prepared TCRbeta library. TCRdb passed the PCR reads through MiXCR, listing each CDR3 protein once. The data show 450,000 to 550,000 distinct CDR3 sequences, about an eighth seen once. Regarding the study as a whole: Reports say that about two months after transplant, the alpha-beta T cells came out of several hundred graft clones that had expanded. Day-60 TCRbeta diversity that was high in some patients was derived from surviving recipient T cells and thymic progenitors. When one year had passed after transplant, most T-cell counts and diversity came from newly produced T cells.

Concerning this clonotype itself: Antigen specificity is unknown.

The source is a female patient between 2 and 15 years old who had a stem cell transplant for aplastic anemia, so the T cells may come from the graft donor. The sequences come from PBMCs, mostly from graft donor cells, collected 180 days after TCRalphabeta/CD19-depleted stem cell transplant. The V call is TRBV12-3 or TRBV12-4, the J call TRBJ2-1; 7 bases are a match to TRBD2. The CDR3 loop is CASSAAGTIPFNEQFF. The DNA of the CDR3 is TGTGCCAGCAGTGCGGCCGGGACTATACCCTTCAATGAGCAGTTCTTC.